These 2 T cell receptor beta chains share one sample of origin, sequenced in a study of shared clonotypes between healthy human individuals (dated by TCRdb to 2018 to 2021). The library was built by means of the immunoSEQ multiplex PCR assay. In its TCRdb copy, this immuneACCESS table keeps in-frame sequences only and misses some clones. Where compared with another copy, unresolved V genes explain less than half of these, and the others have no known cause. This sample lists about 770,000 clones; about two thirds were detected once. The ten largest clones capture under 2% of the sample. The specimen sequenced was memory CD4+ T cells sorted from blood. The sample's cell subset or site label, in plain terms: CD45RA-negative fraction. All receptors come from a young woman in good health.

This clone was picked up one time. V usage is TRBV7-9 and J usage is TRBJ1-4, with D perhaps matching TRBD1 (5 bases). The CDR3 covers 14 residues. Germline assignment: CDR1 SEHNR and CDR2 FQNEAQ (reference sequence). Deletions cut 4 bases from V and 8 bases from J, with 14 bases between. The CDR3 sequence: CASSSGTGPEKLFF. In DNA form, the CDR3 reads TGTGCCAGCAGCTCTGGTACGGGGCCCGAAAAACTGTTTTTT.

This clone has just a few counts. The J gene is TRBJ1-1, the V gene TRBV11-3; no definite D call. Between the trimmed V and J ends, which lost 2 bases and 6 bases, there was a span of 13 bases. Per the germline V gene, CDR1 is SGHNT and CDR2 is YENEEA. The CDR3 length is 14 residues. This CDR3 reads CASSLPNNAAEAFF. In nucleotides, the CDR3 is TGTGCCAGCAGCTTACCTAACAACGCCGCTGAAGCTTTCTTT.